Listed below are T cell receptor beta chains from one sample, sequenced in a study of T cells after yellow fever vaccination. TCRdb reprocessed the 5' RACE reads with MiXCR, giving one entry per CDR3 protein. This table has some 500,000 distinct CDR3 sequences, approximately 12% appearing once. The sample here was PBMCs, taken on the day of the yellow fever booster vaccination. These receptor sequences come from a man in his thirties or forties who received the YFV17D yellow fever vaccine. CDR3s include the opening cysteine and the closing phenylalanine or tryptophan. The order of the fields is D gene, clone size, J gene, V gene, CDR3 protein, CDR3 DNA. D genes are given only for firm matches. A clone size is listed for some rows: how often the clone was seen (once, few, many), or a class if it is expanded.

D: TRBD2
size: NA
J: TRBJ2-1
V: TRBV20-1
CDR3: CSAIKAGGSYNEQFF
DNA: TGCAGTGCGATCAAAGCGGGAGGTTCTTACAATGAGCAGTTCTTC

D: TRBD2
size: NA
J: TRBJ2-1
V: TRBV29-1
CDR3: CSVRVGFWGTSGKNEQFF
DNA: TGCAGCGTGAGGGTGGGGTTTTGGGGGACTAGCGGGAAAAATGAGCAGTTCTTC

D: TRBD2
size: NA
J: TRBJ2-7
V: TRBV6-1
CDR3: CASTGLASGNSYEQYF
DNA: TGTGCCAGCACCGGACTAGCGAGTGGAAATTCCTACGAGCAGTACTTC

D: TRBD2
size: NA
J: TRBJ2-1
V: TRBV3-1
CDR3: CASSPKMVAGGGDEQFF
DNA: TGTGCCAGCAGCCCGAAAATGGTAGCGGGAGGTGGCGATGAGCAGTTCTTC

D: TRBD2
size: many
J: TRBJ2-3
V: TRBV10-3
CDR3: CAITGGGRATDTQYF
DNA: TGTGCCATCACGGGAGGGGGGAGGGCCACAGATACGCAGTATTTT

D: NA
size: NA
J: TRBJ1-2
V: TRBV2
CDR3: CASSSSDLVRTF
DNA: TGTGCCAGCAGTTCGTCAGACCTAGTTCGGACCTTC

D: NA
size: NA
J: TRBJ2-5
V: TRBV19
CDR3: CASSPGRHTQETQYF
DNA: TGTGCCAGTAGCCCAGGACGGCACACCCAAGAGACCCAGTACTTC

D: NA
size: few
J: TRBJ2-1
V: TRBV10-3
CDR3: CAITGGLKNEQFF
DNA: TGTGCCATCACCGGCGGCTTAAAGAATGAGCAGTTCTTC

D: NA
size: many
J: TRBJ2-1
V: TRBV18
CDR3: CASSPDQTNNEQFF
DNA: TGTGCCAGCTCACCCGACCAAACAAACAATGAGCAGTTCTTC

D: NA
size: few
J: TRBJ2-7
V: TRBV15
CDR3: CATSTVERRGSYEQYF
DNA: TGTGCCACCAGCACGGTAGAGCGGAGGGGATCCTACGAGCAGTACTTC

D: TRBD2
size: few
J: TRBJ2-7
V: TRBV6-1
CDR3: CASSPSGRDPWEQYF
DNA: TGTGCCAGCAGCCCCAGCGGGAGGGACCCGTGGGAGCAGTACTTC

D: NA
size: NA
J: TRBJ2-3
V: TRBV20-1
CDR3: CSASYKNTDTQYF
DNA: TGCAGTGCTAGTTATAAGAACACAGATACGCAGTATTTT

D: NA
size: few
J: TRBJ1-1
V: TRBV6-1
CDR3: CASSETGTEAYTEAFF
DNA: TGTGCCAGCAGTGAAACCGGGACGGAGGCCTATACTGAAGCTTTCTTT

D: TRBD2
size: few
J: TRBJ2-1
V: TRBV20-1
CDR3: CSAISTSGSVSYNEQFF
DNA: TGCAGTGCTATTTCGACTAGCGGGAGCGTCTCCTACAATGAGCAGTTCTTC

D: TRBD1
size: NA
J: TRBJ2-6
V: TRBV5-1
CDR3: CASSGMTGGQANVLTF
DNA: TGCGCCAGCAGCGGAATGACAGGGGGTCAGGCCAACGTCCTGACTTTC

D: TRBD2
size: few
J: TRBJ2-3
V: TRBV20-1
CDR3: CSASRRSGTTDTQYF
DNA: TGCAGTGCTAGTCGCAGAAGCGGGACCACAGATACGCAGTATTTT

D: NA
size: many
J: TRBJ2-2
V: TRBV29-1
CDR3: CSAGGSTGTGNTGELFF
DNA: TGCAGCGCTGGGGGTAGTACCGGGACGGGGAACACCGGGGAGCTGTTTTTT

D: NA
size: NA
J: TRBJ2-5
V: TRBV5-6
CDR3: CASSIYLQETQYF
DNA: TGTGCCAGCAGCATCTACCTCCAAGAGACCCAGTACTTC

D: NA
size: many
J: TRBJ1-1
V: TRBV2
CDR3: CASSRKENTEAFF
DNA: TGTGCCAGCAGCAGGAAAGAAAACACTGAAGCTTTCTTT

D: TRBD2
size: few
J: TRBJ2-7
V: TRBV6-6
CDR3: CASAERGAYEQYF
DNA: TGTGCCAGCGCCGAGCGGGGGGCCTACGAGCAGTACTTC